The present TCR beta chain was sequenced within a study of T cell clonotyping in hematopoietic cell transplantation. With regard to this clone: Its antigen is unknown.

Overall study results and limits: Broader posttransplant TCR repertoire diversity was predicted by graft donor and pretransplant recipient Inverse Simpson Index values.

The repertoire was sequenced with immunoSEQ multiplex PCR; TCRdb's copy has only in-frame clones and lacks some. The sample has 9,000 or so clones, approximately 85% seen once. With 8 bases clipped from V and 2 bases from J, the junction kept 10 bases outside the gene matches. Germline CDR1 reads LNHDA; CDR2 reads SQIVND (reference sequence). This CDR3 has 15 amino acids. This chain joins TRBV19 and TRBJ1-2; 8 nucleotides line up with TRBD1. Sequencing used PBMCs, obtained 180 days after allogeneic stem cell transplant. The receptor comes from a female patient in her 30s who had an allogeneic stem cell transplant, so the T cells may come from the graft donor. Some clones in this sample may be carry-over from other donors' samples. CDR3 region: CASSTLDRDNYGYTF. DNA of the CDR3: TGTGCCAGTTCGACCCTGGACAGGGACAACTATGGCTACACCTTC.